The 27 T cell receptor beta chains reported below all come from one sample, sequenced in a study of CD8 T cells in ankylosing spondylitis. In TCRdb, the 5' RACE reads were re-called with MiXCR into one record per CDR3 protein. The sample records 90,000 to 100,000 distinct CDR3 sequences, roughly 8.3% being singletons. The sample was blood, either unsorted or a sorted T cell fraction (not recorded which). The source of these receptors is a male donor with ankylosing spondylitis or in good health (not recorded which).

This clonotype was picked up many times. This chain connects TRBV12-3 or TRBV12-4 to TRBJ1-1; D uncertain. V was trimmed by 10 bases and J by 0 bases, leaving 15 bases between them. CDR3 length: 14 amino acids. CDR3 in DNA: TGTGCCACCTCCTTCTGGGAATTGAACACTGAAGCTTTCTTT. Translated, it gives CATSFWELNTEAFF.

This clonotype was detected many times. The V call is TRBV12-3 or TRBV12-4, the J call TRBJ2-5, with 12 bases that match TRBD2. CDR3 length: 14 residues. V gave up 6 bases and J gave up 4 bases; unmatched junction bases: 3. This CDR3 is CASRRTSGTETQYF. CDR3 bases: TGTGCCAGCAGAAGGACTAGCGGGACAGAGACCCAGTACTTC.

This clonotype was found many times. The chain carries TRBV11-3 and TRBJ2-1; D not certain. Trimming took 1 base from V and 4 from J, leaving 14 bases between them. This CDR3 region has 16 residues. Per the germline V gene, CDR1 is SGHNT and CDR2 is YENEEA. CDR3 amino acids: CASSLGGPKSYNEQFF. In DNA form, the CDR3 reads TGTGCCAGCAGCTTAGGAGGCCCCAAATCTTACAATGAGCAGTTCTTC.

This sequence joins TRBV7-3 and TRBJ2-1; D is ambiguous. CDR1 is SGHTA, CDR2 FQGTGA, per germline. This CDR3 is built from 13 residues. Trimming left V 4 bases short and J 7 bases short, with 11 bases between. CDR3 nucleotide sequence: TGTGCCAGCAGCTCTTCCCCGGTGAATGAGCAGTTCTTC. As protein: CASSSSPVNEQFF.

This clonotype came up many times. V is TRBV6-1 and J is TRBJ2-2; 7 bases agree with TRBD1. CDR1 is MNHNS and CDR2 is SASEGT in the germline V gene. V shed 6 bases and J 4 bases; nucleotides not matched to a gene: 8. The CDR3 covers 15 residues. The DNA of the CDR3 is TGTGCCAGCAGAGCGACGACAGGGCCCACCGGGGAGCTGTTTTTT. This encodes CASRATTGPTGELFF.

V usage is TRBV5-1 and J usage is TRBJ2-3; 9 bases fit TRBD2. V was clipped by 4 bases and J by 5 bases; unmatched bases: 11. The CDR3 is 16 residues long. Germline V CDR1 and CDR2: SGHRS, YFSETQ. The CDR3 region has the DNA TGCGCCAGCAGCCGGGCGGTAGTAGCGGGAGAAGATACGCAGTATTTT. It encodes CASSRAVVAGEDTQYF.

This clonotype has at least ten counts. The rearrangement joins TRBV7-3 to TRBJ2-2, with TRBD2 matching 8 bases. Per the germline V gene, CDR1 is SGHTA and CDR2 is FQGTGA. The CDR3 extends over 16 amino acids. The V and J ends lost 4 bases and 5 bases, in that order; junction bases with no gene match: 9. The CDR3 loop reads CASSSAASGGTGELFF. The DNA of the CDR3 is TGTGCCAGCAGCTCGGCGGCCAGCGGGGGTACCGGGGAGCTGTTTTTT.

This clonotype showed up many times. This chain connects TRBV7-2 to TRBJ1-1, with a weak D call TRBD1 (5 bases). Germline loops: CDR1 SGHTA, CDR2 FQGNSA. The V end lost 5 bases, the J end lost 5 bases, and 15 bases lay between the germline ends. CDR3 length: 14 residues. The CDR3 DNA sequence: TGTGCCAGCAGCCCTAACCCTGGGGGGACTGAAGCTTTCTTT. It is translated as CASSPNPGGTEAFF.

V gene TRBV15 combines with J gene TRBJ2-2, with 7 bases matching TRBD1. CDR3 size: 16 residues. J lost 3 bases, V lost 0 bases, and 4 bases had no gene match. The germline CDR1 and CDR2 sequences are LNHNV and YYDKDF (reference sequence). For the CDR3, the DNA is TGTGCCACCAGCAGAGATTGGGACAGAGACACCGGGGAGCTGTTTTTT. This codes for CATSRDWDRDTGELFF.

This clonotype has a count of ten or more. This chain links TRBV7-6 with TRBJ2-7; a weak D match, TRBD2 (6 bases). Between the trimmed V and J ends, which lost 5 bases and 0 bases, there was a span of 8 bases. The CDR3 covers 13 residues. Looked up from germline, CDR1 is SGHVS and CDR2 is FNYEAQ. CDR3 DNA: TGTGCCAGCAGCGGAGGGACCTCCTACGAGCAGTACTTC. Its protein is CASSGGTSYEQYF.

This clonotype was counted at least ten times. The chain links TRBV28 to TRBJ2-7, with D possibly called TRBD1 or TRBD2 (5 bases each). The V end lost 6 bases, the J end lost 2 bases, and 17 bases lay between the germline ends. There are 15 residues in the CDR3. Per germline, CDR1 MDHEN and CDR2 SYDVKM. CDR3: CASSSPGQAAYEQYF. CDR3 in DNA: TGTGCCAGCAGCTCCCCGGGGCAGGCTGCCTACGAGCAGTACTTC.

This clonotype was counted ten times or more. The chain recombines TRBV7-6 with TRBJ2-7, with unresolved D. CDR3 length: 15 amino acids. Germline V gives CDR1 SGHVS, CDR2 FNYEAQ. Deletions cut 0 bases from V and 2 bases from J, with 11 bases between. DNA for the CDR3: TGTGCCAGCAGCTTAGCTAGCCTAGGGACCTACGAGCAGTACTTC. It is translated as CASSLASLGTYEQYF.

This clonotype was observed at least ten times. J is TRBJ1-2 and V is TRBV25-1, with a possible D match to TRBD1 (5 bases). This CDR3 spans 13 amino acids. Germline V gene lookup returns CDR1 MGHDK and CDR2 SYGVNS. V lost 6 bases and J 2 bases, leaving 10 bases between the germline ends. CDR3 sequence: CASRRGENYGYTF. In DNA form, the CDR3 reads TGTGCCAGCAGGCGGGGGGAGAACTATGGCTACACCTTC.

This clonotype occurred many times. The V gene is TRBV13, the J gene TRBJ1-1, with D uncertain. Germline CDR1 reads PRHDT; CDR2 reads FYEKMQ (reference sequence). Trimming removed 3 bases at V and 1 base at J, with 9 bases between. The CDR3 covers 14 residues. The CDR3 loop reads CASSFLGSNTEAFF. In DNA form, the CDR3 reads TGTGCCAGCAGCTTTCTAGGGTCGAACACTGAAGCTTTCTTT.

This clonotype was recorded a few times. The gene calls are TRBV29-1 and TRBJ2-5, with D uncertain. Germline CDR1 and CDR2: SQVTM and ANQGSEA. Trimming removed 2 bases at V and 5 bases at J, with 6 bases between. The CDR3 has 11 amino acids. CDR3 coding DNA: TGCAGCGTTGAATTCTGGGAGACCCAGTACTTC. This codes for CSVEFWETQYF.

The sample holds many counts of this clonotype. The chain links TRBV19 to TRBJ2-3; TRBD2 is a possible D gene (5 bases). Germline V gives CDR1 LNHDA, CDR2 SQIVND (reference sequence). There are 15 residues in the CDR3. V was trimmed by 3 bases and J by 10 bases, leaving 20 bases between them. The CDR3 protein is CASSIIGGSGSAQYF. The DNA for the CDR3 is TGTGCCAGTAGTATTATTGGAGGCAGCGGCAGCGCGCAGTATTTT.

This clonotype was observed at least ten times. The rearrangement uses TRBV4-3 and TRBJ1-1; 7 positions agree with TRBD1. The CDR3 totals 14 residues. Germline V gives CDR1 LGHNA, CDR2 YSLEER. V dropped 0 bases and J dropped 5; count of bases not matched to a gene: 3. Here the CDR3 reads CASSQETGSTEAFF. CDR3 nucleotide sequence: TGCGCCAGCAGCCAAGAGACAGGGTCGACTGAAGCTTTCTTT.

Ten or more counts support this clonotype. V usage is TRBV20-1 and J usage is TRBJ2-7; 8 bases agree with TRBD2. Germline loops: CDR1 DFQATT, CDR2 SNEGSKA (reference sequence). The junction had 5 bases not matched to a gene; V was cut back by 1 base and J by 3 bases. The CDR3 loop spans 14 amino acids. For the CDR3, the DNA is TGCAGTGCTAGAGCGGGCGGGAGGTTCTACGAGCAGTACTTC. It is translated as CSARAGGRFYEQYF.

With regard to this clonotype: One base away lies a much larger clone, so this may be a sequencing read error. The genes are TRBV14 and TRBJ2-1, with 7 bases matching TRBD2. Germline CDR1 SGHDN, CDR2 FVKESK. The CDR3 is 15 amino acids. Here the CDR3 DNA reads TGTACCAGCAGCCCACCTTGGACTAGAACCAATGAGCAGTTCTTC. Protein: CTSSPPWTRTNEQFF.

Many counts were recorded for this clonotype. V usage is TRBV7-2 and J usage is TRBJ1-1; TRBD1 matches 7 bases. This CDR3 has 17 amino acids. Germline loops: CDR1 SGHTA, CDR2 FQGNSA. V lost 5 bases and J lost 4; bases outside the gene matches: 16. The CDR3 is CASSRITGASRGTEAFF. CDR3 nucleotide sequence: TGTGCCAGCAGCCGTATCACAGGGGCCTCCAGGGGCACTGAAGCTTTCTTT.

The sample holds many counts of this clonotype. The chain recombines TRBV7-2 with TRBJ2-4; possibly TRBD2 for D (6 bases). The CDR3 runs 14 residues. Trimming took off 4 bases at V and 8 bases at J, with 15 bases between the two ends. Germline-derived CDR1 and CDR2 are SGHTA and FQGNSA. This CDR3 reads CASSWGEGPYIQYF. The CDR3 DNA sequence: TGTGCCAGCAGCTGGGGGGAAGGACCGTACATTCAGTACTTC.

In its sample, this clonotype was seen a few times. The rearrangement uses TRBV7-9 and TRBJ1-6; D unresolved. V shed 1 base and J shed 14 bases, with 18 bases lying between them. The CDR3 sequence is 15 residues long. The germline gives CDR1 SEHNR, CDR2 FQNEAQ (reference sequence). CDR3 in amino acids: CASSLGGTQTSALHF. The CDR3 bases are TGTGCCAGCAGCTTAGGCGGAACCCAAACCTCGGCCCTCCACTTT. Based on the CDR3 plus reference TRBV7-9 and TRBJ1-6, the full variable domain is DTGVSQNPRHKITKRGQNVTFRCDPISEHNRLYWYRQTLGQGPEFLTYFQNEAQLEKSRLLSDRFSAERPKGSFSTLEIQRTEQGDSAMYLCASSLGGTQTSALHFGNGTRLTVT.

This clonotype has a handful of counts. The chain uses TRBV27 and TRBJ2-3; D possibly uses TRBD1 or TRBD2 (5 bases each). CDR3 length: 16 residues. V lost 7 bases to trimming and J lost 4 bases, with 21 bases between them. Germline values: CDR1 MNHEY, CDR2 SMNVEV (reference sequence). Here the CDR3 DNA reads TGTGCCAGCAACGGACAACCCGGAGCGGCCTCAGATACGCAGTATTTT. Protein product: CASNGQPGAASDTQYF.

This clonotype was counted many times. V is TRBV20-1 and J is TRBJ2-7, with D tentatively TRBD2 (6 bases). This CDR3 has 14 residues. Germline loops: CDR1 DFQATT, CDR2 SNEGSKA (reference sequence). Trimming stripped 6 bases from V and 0 bases from J, with 15 bases between. CDR3 loop: CSAGDFPLSYEQYF. DNA for the CDR3: TGCAGTGCCGGGGACTTCCCCCTCTCCTACGAGCAGTACTTC.

This clonotype was recorded at least ten times. J is TRBJ1-5 and V is TRBV20-1; 7 bases are shared with TRBD1. Unmatched junction bases numbered 5, after V lost 2 bases and J lost 7 bases. CDR3 length: 13 residues. Germline CDR1 DFQATT, CDR2 SNEGSKA (reference sequence). For the CDR3, the DNA is TGCAGTGCTAGATTGGGACAGCTCCAGCCCCAGCATTTT. Residues: CSARLGQLQPQHF.

This clonotype was seen at least ten times. V usage is TRBV6-5 and J usage is TRBJ1-1; a possible D gene is TRBD1 (6 bases). V lost 8 bases to trimming and J lost 12 bases, with 19 bases between them. The CDR3 has 12 amino acids. Per germline, CDR1 MNHEY and CDR2 SVGAGI. CDR3 DNA: TGTGCCAGCCGTACGGGCGGCAGGGGATCTTTCTTT. Translated, it gives CASRTGGRGSFF.

This clonotype was seen ten or more times. The chain joins TRBV24-1 to TRBJ2-7; D not resolved. V was shortened by 9 bases and J by 9 bases, with 14 bases between the two germline ends. CDR3 length: 11 residues. The germline V gene has CDR1 KGHDR and CDR2 SFDVKD. CDR3 region: CATPSSNGQYF. For the CDR3, the DNA is TGTGCCACCCCCAGTTCTAACGGGCAGTACTTC.